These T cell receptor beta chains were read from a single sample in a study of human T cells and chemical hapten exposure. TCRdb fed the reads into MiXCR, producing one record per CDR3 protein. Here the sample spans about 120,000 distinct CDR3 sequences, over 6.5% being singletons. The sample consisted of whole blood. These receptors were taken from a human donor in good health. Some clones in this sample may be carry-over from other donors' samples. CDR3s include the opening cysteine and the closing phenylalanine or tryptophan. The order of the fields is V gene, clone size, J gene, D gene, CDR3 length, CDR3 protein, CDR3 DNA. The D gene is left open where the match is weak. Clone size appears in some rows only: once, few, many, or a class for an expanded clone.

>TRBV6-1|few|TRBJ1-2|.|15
CASSEAPVASYGYTF
TGTGCCAGCAGTGAAGCGCCCGTGGCGAGCTATGGCTACACCTTC
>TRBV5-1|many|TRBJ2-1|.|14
CASSLDYRYNEQFF
TGCGCCAGCAGCTTGGACTACCGATACAATGAGCAGTTCTTC
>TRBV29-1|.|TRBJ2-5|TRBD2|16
CSVDGTSGRAGETQYF
TGCAGCGTTGACGGGACTAGCGGGAGGGCCGGCGAGACCCAGTACTTC
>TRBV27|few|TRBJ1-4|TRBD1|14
CASSPRQGNEKLFF
TGTGCCAGCAGTCCCCGACAGGGAAATGAAAAACTGTTTTTT
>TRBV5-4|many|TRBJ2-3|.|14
CASSLDPGTDTQYF
TGTGCCAGCAGCCTAGACCCGGGCACAGATACGCAGTATTTT
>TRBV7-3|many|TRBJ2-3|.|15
CASSLTGAPTDTQYF
TGTGCCAGCAGCTTAACGGGGGCCCCCACAGATACGCAGTATTTT
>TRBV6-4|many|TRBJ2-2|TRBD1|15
CASSVEGADTGELFF
TGTGCCAGCAGTGTTGAGGGGGCGGACACCGGGGAGCTGTTTTTT
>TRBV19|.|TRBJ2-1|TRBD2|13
CASSIGGGNEQFF
TGTGCCAGTAGTATTGGCGGGGGCAATGAGCAGTTCTTC
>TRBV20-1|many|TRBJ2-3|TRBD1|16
CSASDGTGPSTDTQYF
TGCAGTGCTAGTGACGGGACAGGGCCGAGCACAGATACGCAGTATTTT
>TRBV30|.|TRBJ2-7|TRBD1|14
CACYLQGTAYEQYF
TGTGCCTGCTATCTACAGGGGACGGCCTACGAGCAGTACTTC
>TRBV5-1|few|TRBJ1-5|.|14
CASSLTGVDQPQHF
TGCGCCAGCAGCTTAACAGGAGTGGACCAGCCCCAGCATTTT
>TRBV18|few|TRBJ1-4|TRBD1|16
CASSPRPDRRNEKLFF
TGTGCCAGCTCACCACGCCCGGACAGGCGTAATGAAAAACTGTTTTTT
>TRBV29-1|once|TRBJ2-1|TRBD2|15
CSVEETGTSYNEQFF
TGCAGCGTTGAAGAAACAGGGACTAGCTACAATGAGCAGTTCTTC
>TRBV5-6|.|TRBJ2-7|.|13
CASSRTGPYEQYF
TGTGCCAGCAGCCGAACAGGTCCTTACGAGCAGTACTTC
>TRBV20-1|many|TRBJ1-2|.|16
CSARVRLGQLNYGYTF
TGCAGTGCTAGAGTAAGATTAGGACAGCTAAACTATGGCTACACCTTC
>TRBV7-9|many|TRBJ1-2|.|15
CASSPPSGRDYGYTF
TGTGCCAGCAGCCCCCCGTCGGGGCGGGACTATGGCTACACCTTC
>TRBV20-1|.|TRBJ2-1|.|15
CSASVLGSSYNEQFF
TGCAGTGCTAGCGTGCTAGGAAGCTCCTACAATGAGCAGTTCTTC
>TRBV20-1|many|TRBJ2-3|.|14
CSATTSSGTDTQYF
TGCAGTGCCACGACTAGTAGTGGGACAGATACGCAGTATTTT
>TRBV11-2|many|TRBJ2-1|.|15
CASSLGRGRNNEQFF
TGTGCCAGCAGCTTAGGGCGGGGGCGAAACAATGAGCAGTTCTTC
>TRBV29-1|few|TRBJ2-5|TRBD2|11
CSVWTSGTQYF
TGCAGCGTGTGGACTAGCGGGACCCAGTACTTC
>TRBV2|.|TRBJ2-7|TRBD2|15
CASSGRLAGAHEQYF
TGTGCCAGCAGTGGAAGACTAGCGGGAGCCCACGAGCAGTACTTC
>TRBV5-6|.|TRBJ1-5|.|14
CASSTNQGRQPQHF
TGTGCCAGCAGCACGAACCAGGGAAGGCAGCCCCAGCATTTT
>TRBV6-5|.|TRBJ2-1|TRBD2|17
CASSYSGRGDFYNEQFF
TGTGCCAGCAGTTACTCGGGTCGGGGGGATTTCTACAATGAGCAGTTCTTC
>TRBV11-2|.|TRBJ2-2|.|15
CASSLLGSRTGELFF
TGTGCCAGCAGCTTATTAGGGTCCCGCACCGGGGAGCTGTTTTTT